This T cell receptor (beta chain) was captured by sequencing in a study of T cells in narcolepsy. Study-wide points: Autoreactive clonotypes reportedly recurred in blood of same and different patients, not controls. In some patient and control memory CD4+ samples, autoreactive clones were absent. Same-patient CSF and blood CD4+ T cell clonotypes included HCRT-specific and TRIB2-specific autoreactive ones.

Details on this clone: Its specificity is unknown.

Measured with immunoSEQ multiplex PCR; TCRdb has only the in-frame clones, and not every one. The sample has 30,000 to 35,000 clones, 65% to 85% seen once. Trimming took off 6 bases at V and 3 bases at J, with 12 bases between the two ends. Germline V gene lookup returns CDR1 MNHEY and CDR2 SMNVEV (reference sequence). The CDR3 has 14 amino acids. This chain links TRBV27 with TRBJ2-1; D possibly matches TRBD1 or TRBD2 (5 bases each). This clonotype originated in a human donor in good health. Sequenced: memory (CD45RA-) CD4+ T cells from blood. In nucleotides, the CDR3 is TGTGCCAGCAGCACACGGGGCCGCTACAATGAGCAGTTCTTC. Amino acid sequence: CASSTRGRYNEQFF.